These 27 T cell receptor beta chains were sequenced from one sample in a study of T cell repertoires in cytomegalovirus infection (dated by TCRdb to between 2018 and 2020). Sequencer: Illumina HiSeq 1500. The public reads were reprocessed in TCRdb via fastp at Q25 and MiXCR, keeping in-frame beta chains. All rows with the same CDR3 protein become a single entry with the most common DNA and genes. The sample has approximately 250,000 distinct CDR3 sequences on record, about 7% of them singletons. The top ten clonotypes cover about 6.5% of the sample. The specimen sequenced was PBMCs. These receptors were taken from a human donor in good health (CMV status not recorded). Some clones in this sample may be carry-over from other donors' samples.

This clonotype was seen at least ten times. This sequence joins TRBV20-1 and TRBJ1-4; a weak D match, TRBD1 (6 bases). Germline V gene lookup returns CDR1 DFQATT and CDR2 SNEGSKA (reference sequence). V lost 3 bases to trimming and J lost 3 bases, with 14 bases between them. CDR3 length equals 15 residues. For the CDR3, the DNA is TGCAGTGCTAGTAGGACAGCCGGACCTAATGAAAAACTGTTTTTT. Amino acids: CSASRTAGPNEKLFF.

Many counts were recorded for this clonotype. This chain connects TRBV7-2 to TRBJ2-7, with D perhaps TRBD1 or TRBD2 (5 bases each). Germline V CDR1 and CDR2: SGHTA, FQGNSA. The CDR3 consists of 15 residues. The germline V and J ends were trimmed by 5 bases and 5 bases, with 19 bases remaining between them. This chain's CDR3 is CASSATGTGDDEQYF. Here the CDR3 DNA reads TGTGCCAGCAGCGCTACCGGGACGGGTGACGACGAGCAGTACTTC.

The table lists this clonotype with many counts. The chain links TRBV28 to TRBJ2-5; D gene unclear. CDR1 is MDHEN, CDR2 SYDVKM, per germline. V lost 5 bases and J 5 bases, leaving 12 bases between the germline ends. CDR3 size: 13 residues. The CDR3: CASSPGQSETQYF. The CDR3 nucleotides read TGTGCCAGCAGTCCCGGCCAATCGGAGACCCAGTACTTC.

This clonotype has ten or more counts. The rearrangement links TRBV19 to TRBJ1-5, with 8 bases lining up with TRBD1. With V trimmed by 4 bases and J by 6 bases, 14 bases remained unmatched. The CDR3 extends over 17 amino acids. Germline-derived CDR1 and CDR2 are LNHDA and SQIVND (reference sequence). The CDR3 nucleotides are TGTGCCAGTAGTACCTCGACAGGGGATCGGGGCGTTCAGCCCCAGCATTTT. Residues: CASSTSTGDRGVQPQHF.

At least ten counts were recorded for this clonotype. The chain recombines TRBV12-3 or TRBV12-4 with TRBJ1-2; tentative D call: TRBD1 (6 bases). Trimming pared 8 bases from V and 5 bases from J, leaving 18 bases between. The CDR3 loop spans 14 amino acids. CDR3 sequence (DNA): TGTGCCAGCGGAGGACGGGACAAGGGTTATGGCTACACCTTC. Translating gives CASGGRDKGYGYTF.

Worth noting for this clonotype: A much larger clone lies one base from this, so it may be a read error. J is TRBJ1-6 and V is TRBV28; no firm D call. Germline CDR1 MDHEN, CDR2 SYDVKM. This CDR3 has 15 residues. With 8 bases removed from V and 11 bases from J, the gap between germline ends came to 22 bases. The CDR3 loop reads CASGWTASKKPPLHF. The CDR3 DNA sequence: TGTGCCAGCGGGTGGACTGCCTCCAAGAAGCCACCCCTCCACTTT.

V gene TRBV12-3 or TRBV12-4 combines with J gene TRBJ2-7; D unresolved. This CDR3 is built from 14 residues. With 5 bases removed from V and 6 bases from J, the gap between germline ends came to 17 bases. In DNA, the CDR3 is TGTGCCAGCAGTCAGCCCGCGGCCGGGCGCGAGCAGTACTTC. It translates to CASSQPAAGREQYF.

This clonotype was recorded many times. The CDR3 DNA sequence: TGTGCCAGCAGTTTATCGAGAACAGGGAACACTGAAGCTTTCTTT. This sequence encodes CASSLSRTGNTEAFF. The chain combines TRBV27 with TRBJ1-1; TRBD1 is a possible D gene (5 bases). The CDR3 sequence is 15 residues long. The V gene lost 0 bases and the J gene lost 1 base, with 9 bases spanning the gap. Germline values: CDR1 MNHEY, CDR2 SMNVEV (reference sequence).

This clonotype was counted a few times. The chain employs TRBV19 and TRBJ2-1; 8 nucleotides line up with TRBD2. Germline assignment: CDR1 LNHDA and CDR2 SQIVND (reference sequence). V was pared by 4 bases and J by 2 bases, with 4 bases of the junction left unmatched. The CDR3 has 15 residues. DNA of the CDR3: TGTGCCAGTAGTACGACTAGCGACACCTACAATGAGCAGTTCTTC. It codes for CASSTTSDTYNEQFF.

By frequency in the sample, this clonotype is medium-sized. The chain joins TRBV6-2 or TRBV6-3 to TRBJ2-5; weak D call: TRBD2 (6 bases). This CDR3 spans 13 amino acids. Trimming removed 7 bases at V and 0 bases at J, with 9 bases between. CDR1 and CDR2 from the germline V gene are MNHEY and SVGEGT. The CDR3 nucleotides are TGTGCCAGCATTGCGGGGAACCAAGAGACCCAGTACTTC. Protein product: CASIAGNQETQYF.

This clonotype was detected many times. The chain employs TRBV7-3 and TRBJ2-5, with D possibly matching TRBD1 (6 bases). CDR1 and CDR2 from the germline V gene are SGHTA and FQGTGA. The CDR3 covers 15 residues. V shed 1 base and J shed 3 bases, with 12 bases lying between them. In DNA, the CDR3 is TGTGCCAGCAGCTTAAACGGAAACAGGGAAGAGACCCAGTACTTC. Its translation: CASSLNGNREETQYF.

This clonotype was seen ten or more times. The chain employs TRBV11-2 and TRBJ1-1, with a possible D match to TRBD1 (6 bases). The germline gives CDR1 SGHAT, CDR2 FQNNGV. V was clipped by 4 bases and J by 1 base, with 7 bases between them. This CDR3 has 13 residues. The DNA for the CDR3 is TGTGCCAGCAGCTGGGACAAGAACACTGAAGCTTTCTTT. Protein: CASSWDKNTEAFF.

This clonotype has a count of ten or more. The CDR3 spells CSARDPGTYGYTF. The CDR3 DNA follows: TGCAGTGCTAGAGATCCAGGGACCTATGGCTACACCTTC. The V gene is TRBV20-1, the J gene TRBJ1-2; the D gene is possibly TRBD1 (5 bases). The V gene's germline CDR1 is DFQATT and CDR2 SNEGSKA (reference sequence). V dropped 0 bases and J dropped 4 bases, with 9 bases sitting between them. The CDR3 extends over 13 amino acids.

A single count supports this clonotype. One end of the junction does not line up with germline, which may come from a read error. The V and J genes are TRBV6-2 or TRBV6-3 and TRBJ1-1; D might be TRBD1 (6 bases). The CDR3 length is 14 residues. Per the germline V gene, CDR1 is MNHEY and CDR2 is SVGEGT. The CDR3 is CASRSVPRDTQAFF. Written as DNA, the CDR3 is TGTGCCAGCAGATCGGTCCCGAGGGACACTCAAGCTTTCTTT.

This clonotype appeared many times. The chain uses TRBV12-3 or TRBV12-4 and TRBJ2-5; possibly TRBD1 or TRBD2 for D (5 bases each). The CDR3 loop spans 14 amino acids. V was trimmed by 7 bases and J by 1 base, leaving 13 bases between them. CDR3 residues: CASTRDERQETQYF. The CDR3 nucleotides are TGTGCCAGCACCAGGGACGAACGCCAAGAGACCCAGTACTTC.

Ten or more counts support this clonotype. The rearrangement uses TRBV5-1 and TRBJ2-3; 8 bases match TRBD1. This CDR3 is 19 amino acids long. CDR1 SGHRS and CDR2 YFSETQ come from the germline V gene. With 3 bases clipped from V and 6 bases from J, the junction kept 21 bases outside the gene matches. CDR3 DNA: TGCGCCAGCAGCTCGCCAGAACTGACCGGGACAGGATTCGGTGATACGCAGTATTTT. Protein sequence: CASSSPELTGTGFGDTQYF.

V gene TRBV10-3 combines with J gene TRBJ1-1; 8 nucleotides line up with TRBD1. CDR1 and CDR2 (germline): ENHRY, SYGVKD. This CDR3 has 15 residues. Losses at the gene ends were 8 bases for V and 3 bases for J; bases not matched to a gene: 11. Here the CDR3 DNA reads TGTGCCATCTCTCAGGGGGCAAGGAGGGACACTGAAGCTTTCTTT. It codes for CAISQGARRDTEAFF.

This clonotype occurred many times. As DNA, the CDR3 is TGCGCCAGCAGCTTGAGTGTCCAGGGAGGAGAGACTGAAGCTTTCTTT. It encodes CASSLSVQGGETEAFF. The chain employs TRBV5-1 and TRBJ1-1, with D maybe TRBD1 (5 bases). Trimming stripped 1 base from V and 5 bases from J, with 18 bases between. In germline, CDR1 is SGHRS, CDR2 YFSETQ. This CDR3 is built from 16 residues.

This clonotype was seen at least ten times. The chain is built from TRBV20-1 and TRBJ2-3, with a possible D match to TRBD2 (5 bases). Germline assignment: CDR1 DFQATT and CDR2 SNEGSKA (reference sequence). Trimming pared 0 bases from V and 7 bases from J, leaving 8 bases between. The CDR3 loop spans 12 amino acids. CDR3 nucleotides: TGCAGTGCTAGAGAGGACTTTCATACGCAGTATTTT. This sequence encodes CSAREDFHTQYF.

This clonotype was counted many times. A much bigger clone sits one base away, suggesting this may be a read error. V usage is TRBV12-3 or TRBV12-4 and J usage is TRBJ2-7, with D hard to call. The length of the CDR3 is 11 residues. The V gene lost 5 bases and the J gene lost 0 bases, with 2 bases spanning the gap. Here the CDR3 DNA reads TGTGCCAGCAGTAACTCCTACGAGCAGTACTTC. Its protein is CASSNSYEQYF.

This clonotype was seen ten or more times. CDR3: CASSGTGTTGELFF. CDR3 nucleotide sequence: TGTGCCAGCAGCGGTACAGGGACTACCGGGGAGCTGTTTTTT. The V and J genes are TRBV7-3 and TRBJ2-2; D tentatively reads TRBD1 or TRBD2 (6 bases each). The V end was cut by 5 bases, the J end by 5 bases, with 12 bases between. CDR1 is SGHTA, CDR2 FQGTGA, per germline. CDR3 size: 14 residues.

This clonotype was observed many times. The chain recombines TRBV28 with TRBJ1-3; D is uncertain. Germline assignment: CDR1 MDHEN and CDR2 SYDVKM. CDR3 length: 13 residues. The V end lost 10 bases, the J end lost 3 bases, and 13 bases lay between the germline ends. The CDR3 DNA is TGTGCCACGCGGGGATCAGGTGGAAACACCATATATTTT. Translation: CATRGSGGNTIYF.

Ten or more counts support this clonotype. The gene calls are TRBV10-3 and TRBJ2-7, with no clear D. V lost 2 bases to trimming and J lost 0 bases, with 8 bases between them. Germline V gene data show CDR1 as ENHRY and CDR2 as SYGVKD. The CDR3 runs 14 residues. The CDR3 loop reads CAISERPLSYEQYF. As DNA, the CDR3 is TGTGCCATCAGTGAGCGACCGCTCTCCTACGAGCAGTACTTC.

This clonotype was observed many times. The chain combines TRBV7-2 with TRBJ1-2, with 8 bases fitting TRBD1. Per germline, CDR1 SGHTA and CDR2 FQGNSA. V gave up 4 bases and J gave up 4 bases; unmatched junction bases: 5. The CDR3 runs to 14 residues. In DNA form, the CDR3 reads TGTGCCAGCAGCTCCTTTGACAGGGGCTATGGCTACACCTTC. Its protein is CASSSFDRGYGYTF.

This clonotype was seen at least ten times. This chain joins TRBV28 and TRBJ2-5; no clear D. Trimming shortened V by 8 bases and J by 5 bases, and 12 bases separated the two germline ends. From germline, CDR1 is MDHEN and CDR2 SYDVKM. The CDR3 runs to 12 residues. This chain's CDR3 is CASLTGDETQYF. CDR3 bases: TGTGCCAGCTTGACGGGTGACGAGACCCAGTACTTC.

This clonotype occurred many times. This sequence joins TRBV5-7 and TRBJ1-5; the match to TRBD1 covers 7 bases. TRBV5-7 is reported as an ORF; its role is uncertain. Trimming removed 0 bases from V and 0 bases from J; junction bases left unmatched: 15. The CDR3 is 20 amino acids. The CDR3 spells CASSLDRGMTTDHSNQPQHF. The CDR3 bases are TGTGCCAGCAGCTTGGACAGGGGCATGACAACAGACCATAGCAATCAGCCCCAGCATTTT.

This clonotype showed up many times. The V gene is TRBV5-1, the J gene TRBJ1-6, with a possible D match to TRBD1 (6 bases). The CDR3 extends over 14 amino acids. Germline loops: CDR1 SGHRS, CDR2 YFSETQ. V lost 2 bases and J 9 bases, leaving 12 bases between the germline ends. DNA of the CDR3: TGCGCCAGCAGCTTTGGGGGGCTTCGTTCACCCCTCCACTTT. Translating it yields CASSFGGLRSPLHF.